The 5 T cell receptor beta chains below all came from one sample that was sequenced in a study of blood T cell repertoires in COVID-19. Sequencing was performed with immunoSEQ multiplex PCR; in TCRdb, only in-frame clones are kept and a portion is missing. The data show roughly 250,000 clones, less than 85% seen once. Specimen: peripheral blood. The receptors stem from an elderly woman with active or convalescent COVID-19.

This clone was counted a single time. The chain carries TRBV5-1 and TRBJ1-5; D possibly corresponds to TRBD1 (5 bases). CDR3 size: 15 residues. Germline CDR1 is SGHRS and CDR2 is YFSETQ. V lost 1 base and J lost 4, with 12 bases in between. CDR3 DNA: TGCGCCAGCAGCTTGAGAGGGGAGGGAAATCAGCCCCAGCATTTT. Its protein product is CASSLRGEGNQPQHF.

The sample holds one count of this clone. V and J are TRBV20-1 and TRBJ2-7; D uncertain. CDR1 and CDR2 from the germline V gene are DFQATT and SNEGSKA (reference sequence). CDR3 length: 11 amino acids. The ends were cut back, 4 bases at V and 0 bases at J, with 4 bases in the middle. In DNA form, the CDR3 reads TGCAGTGCTATATTCTCCTACGAGCAGTACTTC. As protein: CSAIFSYEQYF.

This clone appeared a single time. The chain links TRBV7-2 to TRBJ1-2, with TRBD1 matching 7 bases. Germline-derived CDR1 and CDR2 are SGHTA and FQGNSA. With 4 bases clipped from V and 8 bases from J, the junction kept 13 bases outside the gene matches. This CDR3 is built from 15 residues. The CDR3 coding sequence is TGTGCCAGCAGCTCAGACAGGGAAGTTGCGAGGGGCTACACCTTC. Residues: CASSSDREVARGYTF.

V gene TRBV11-2 combines with J gene TRBJ1-3; D is perhaps TRBD1 (6 bases). Germline loops: CDR1 SGHAT, CDR2 FQNNGV. The V gene lost 0 bases and the J gene lost 0 bases, with 9 bases spanning the gap. The CDR3 totals 16 residues. CDR3 region: CASSLEQGTSGNTIYF. The CDR3 nucleotides are TGTGCCAGCAGCTTAGAACAGGGCACCTCTGGAAACACCATATATTTT.

V gene TRBV12-5 combines with J gene TRBJ2-3, with TRBD2 as a possible D gene (5 bases). The length of the CDR3 is 13 residues. The V end was cut by 6 bases, the J end by 3 bases, with 10 bases between. Germline V gene lookup returns CDR1 LGHNT and CDR2 FRNRAP. The CDR3 loop reads CASGETGTDTQYF. In nucleotides, the CDR3 is TGTGCTAGTGGAGAAACGGGGACAGATACGCAGTATTTT.